Below, 24 T cell receptor beta chains from the same sample are listed, as sequenced in a study of T cell repertoires in cytomegalovirus infection. Their antigen targets remain unknown. TCRdb called the reads again in MiXCR, with one record for every CDR3 protein. The top ten hold roughly an eighth of the sample, which has about 900,000 distinct CDR3 sequences, 25% to 40% seen once. The specimen comprised cultured CD8+ T cells from PBMCs, sampled from culture after CMV antigen stimulation. The receptor set was obtained from a human donor in good health (CMV status not recorded). Some clones in this sample may be carry-over from other donors' samples.

This clonotype was detected many times. CDR3 bases: TGTGCCAGCAGCTTAGGAGGACAGCACCCTTACGAGCAGTACGTC. Protein product: CASSLGGQHPYEQYV. The V call is TRBV7-8, the J call TRBJ2-7, with D maybe TRBD1 (6 bases). The germline V gene has CDR1 SGHVS and CDR2 FQNEAQ. Trimming pared 1 base from V and 4 bases from J, leaving 14 bases between. This CDR3 comprises 15 residues.

The chain joins TRBV10-3 to TRBJ2-2, with D perhaps TRBD2 (5 bases). The CDR3 runs 14 residues. Germline values: CDR1 ENHRY, CDR2 SYGVKD. V was shortened by 2 bases and J by 6 bases, with 10 bases between the two germline ends. CDR3 loop: CAISEPSLAGELFF. As DNA, the CDR3 is TGTGCCATCAGTGAGCCTAGCTTGGCCGGGGAGCTGTTTTTT.

V gene TRBV10-3 combines with J gene TRBJ2-1, with TRBD2 matching over 12 bases. CDR3 length: 17 amino acids. CDR1 and CDR2 (germline): ENHRY, SYGVKD. The V and J ends lost 3 bases and 4 bases, in that order; junction bases with no gene match: 7. In nucleotides, the CDR3 is TGTGCCATCAGTGACCACAGGACTAGCGGGGTTTACAATGAGCAGTTCTTC. Amino acids: CAISDHRTSGVYNEQFF.

This clonotype was picked up many times. This chain joins TRBV7-2 and TRBJ1-5; a possible D gene is TRBD1 (6 bases). The CDR3 loop spans 15 amino acids. V was pared by 1 base and J by 4 bases, with 11 bases between. The germline CDR1 and CDR2 sequences are SGHTA and FQGNSA. CDR3 region: CASSLEGGPNQPQHF. The CDR3 coding sequence is TGTGCCAGCAGCTTAGAGGGGGGTCCTAATCAGCCCCAGCATTTT.

The rearrangement uses TRBV7-9 and TRBJ2-3; D unresolved. Trimming shortened V by 7 bases and J by 4 bases, and 12 bases separated the two germline ends. The CDR3 extends over 13 amino acids. CDR1 SEHNR and CDR2 FQNEAQ come from the germline V gene (reference sequence). The CDR3 is CASTPRESDTQYF. CDR3 DNA sequence: TGTGCCAGCACCCCAAGGGAATCAGATACGCAGTATTTT.

This clonotype has ten or more counts. V gene TRBV6-5 combines with J gene TRBJ1-1; TRBD1 aligns across 8 bases. V lost 2 bases and J lost 4; bases outside the gene matches: 0. Germline CDR1 MNHEY, CDR2 SVGAGI. The CDR3 runs 13 residues. The CDR3 loop reads CASSYDRGTEAFF. CDR3 DNA sequence: TGTGCCAGCAGTTACGACAGGGGCACTGAAGCTTTCTTT.

This clonotype was recorded a few times. This chain uses TRBV10-2 with TRBJ1-2, with D possibly matching TRBD1 (6 bases). V was shortened by 0 bases and J by 7 bases, with 6 bases between the two germline ends. Per germline, CDR1 WSHSY and CDR2 SAAADI. This CDR3 comprises 12 residues. The CDR3 sequence is CASSESTGGYTF. CDR3 nucleotides: TGCGCCAGCAGTGAGTCGACAGGTGGCTACACCTTC.

This clonotype was detected many times. The chain uses TRBV7-6 and TRBJ2-1; TRBD2 matches 15 bases. This CDR3 comprises 16 residues. The V segment lost 1 base and the J segment 7 bases; nucleotides outside the gene matches: 2. CDR1 SGHVS and CDR2 FNYEAQ come from the germline V gene. CDR3 residues: CASSLEGLAGGNEQFF. The CDR3 nucleotides are TGTGCCAGCAGCTTAGAGGGACTAGCGGGGGGAAATGAGCAGTTCTTC.

This sequence joins TRBV6-5 and TRBJ2-1; 9 bases agree with TRBD2. V trimming: 2 bases; J trimming: 7 bases; junction bases outside the gene matches: 6. The CDR3 is 15 residues long. From germline, CDR1 is MNHEY and CDR2 SVGAGI. The CDR3 loop reads CASSYGGGGGNEQFF. DNA for the CDR3: TGTGCCAGCAGTTACGGCGGGGGGGGCGGTAATGAGCAGTTCTTC.

V is TRBV27 and J is TRBJ1-2, with a possible D match to TRBD1 (5 bases). Deletions cut 5 bases from V and 4 bases from J, with 11 bases between. Germline CDR1 reads MNHEY; CDR2 reads SMNVEV (reference sequence). This CDR3 contains 13 residues. The CDR3 DNA sequence: TGTGCCAGCAGTGATGGGGCAGGCTATGGCTACACCTTC. It is translated as CASSDGAGYGYTF.

This clonotype appeared a few times. The chain couples TRBV6-6 to TRBJ2-2, with D possibly being TRBD1 (5 bases). The germline gives CDR1 MNHNY, CDR2 SVGAGI (reference sequence). The V end was cut by 0 bases, the J end by 0 bases, with 17 bases between. This CDR3 comprises 19 residues. CDR3 loop: CASSYSMSQGVANTGELFF. CDR3 in DNA: TGTGCCAGCAGTTACTCGATGAGTCAAGGGGTAGCGAACACCGGGGAGCTGTTTTTT.

This chain uses TRBV5-4 with TRBJ2-3, with TRBD1 as a possible D gene (7 bases). The CDR3 loop spans 15 amino acids. V lost 1 base and J 4 bases, leaving 13 bases between the germline ends. Germline V CDR1 and CDR2: SGHNT, YYREEE (reference sequence). The CDR3 DNA is TGTGCCAGCAGCTTGAGTGGAGGGGGCCCAGATACGCAGTATTTT. Protein sequence: CASSLSGGGPDTQYF.

The chain combines TRBV15 with TRBJ1-5; possibly TRBD1 for D (6 bases). V was trimmed by 4 bases and J by 0 bases, leaving 10 bases between them. Germline V CDR1 and CDR2: LNHNV, YYDKDF (reference sequence). This CDR3 spans 15 amino acids. CDR3 sequence reads: CATSTGTSSNQPQHF. As DNA, the CDR3 is TGTGCCACCAGCACAGGGACAAGTAGCAATCAGCCCCAGCATTTT.

V is TRBV20-1 and J is TRBJ1-1; 7 bases agree with TRBD1. V lost 6 bases, J lost 10 bases, and 8 bases stayed unmatched. This CDR3 comprises 11 residues. CDR1 is DFQATT, CDR2 SNEGSKA, per germline (reference sequence). CDR3 sequence reads: CSAGQAGGAFF. DNA of the CDR3: TGCAGTGCCGGACAGGCTGGCGGAGCTTTCTTT.

This chain joins TRBV12-3 or TRBV12-4 and TRBJ2-1; D gene unclear. This CDR3 contains 14 residues. Trimming removed 6 bases from V and 0 bases from J, with 9 bases in between. CDR3 region: CASRSSSSYNEQFF. CDR3 in DNA: TGTGCCAGCAGGAGCAGCAGCTCCTACAATGAGCAGTTCTTC.

The chain uses TRBV27 and TRBJ1-4; D might be TRBD1 (5 bases). Trimming shortened V by 2 bases and J by 8 bases, and 12 bases separated the two germline ends. CDR3 length: 14 amino acids. Germline values: CDR1 MNHEY, CDR2 SMNVEV (reference sequence). The CDR3 DNA reads as TGTGCCAGCAGTTTAAACAGGAAGGGAGAAAAACTGTTTTTT. Translation: CASSLNRKGEKLFF.

J is TRBJ2-3 and V is TRBV10-2; TRBD1 matches at 8 bases. V lost 6 bases, J lost 4 bases, and 9 bases stayed unmatched. Germline V gene sequence: CDR1 WSHSY, CDR2 SAAADI. The CDR3 has 15 residues. CDR3 in DNA: TGCGCCAGCAGCCCAGGGGGCGGATTTTCAGATACGCAGTATTTT. This sequence encodes CASSPGGGFSDTQYF.

This clonotype showed up just a few times. Germline is not matched at one junction end, which may reflect a read error. J is TRBJ2-1 and V is TRBV11-3, with D unresolved. CDR3 size: 13 residues. The germline gives CDR1 SGHNT, CDR2 YENEEA. The CDR3 region has the DNA TGTGCCAGCAGCTTGAAGCTCGACAATGAGCAGTTCTTT. Its translation: CASSLKLDNEQFF.

The rearrangement joins TRBV29-1 to TRBJ2-5; possibly TRBD2 for D (5 bases). Trimming stripped 5 bases from V and 7 bases from J, with 11 bases between. This CDR3 comprises 11 residues. Germline V gene lookup returns CDR1 SQVTM and CDR2 ANQGSEA. CDR3 nucleotide sequence: TGCAGCGTTAAGGGAGAGGGGACCCAGTACTTC. Translated, it gives CSVKGEGTQYF.

With regard to this clonotype: No conserved phenylalanine or tryptophan is present at the end of the CDR3, so a read error is the likely explanation. The chain carries TRBV7-3 and TRBJ1-2, with 8 bases aligning to TRBD1. With V trimmed by 2 bases and J by 2 bases, 4 bases remained unmatched. The germline CDR1 and CDR2 sequences are SGHTA and FQGTGA. The CDR3 contains 15 residues. In DNA, the CDR3 is TGTGCCAGCAGCTTAGGGGACAGGCGGAACTATGGCTACACCTAC. Its protein product is CASSLGDRRNYGYTY.

The chain joins TRBV5-1 to TRBJ2-1, with TRBD2 as a possible D gene (6 bases). The CDR3 is 21 residues long. Trimming cost V 0 bases and J 1 base, with 26 bases left between them. Germline V CDR1 and CDR2: SGHRS, YFSETQ. The CDR3 DNA follows: TGCGCCAGCAGCTTGGAAAGGGCCCCACGGGACTCACCTTGGTCCTACAATGAGCAGTTCTTC. As protein: CASSLERAPRDSPWSYNEQFF. The whole variable domain, remainder taken from reference TRBV5-1 and TRBJ2-1, is KAGVTQTPRYLIKTRGQQVTLSCSPISGHRSVSWYQQTPGQGLQFLFEYFSETQRNKGNFPGRFSGRQFSNSRSEMNVSTLELGDSALYLCASSLERAPRDSPWSYNEQFFGPGTRLTVL.

This clonotype was detected a few times. The gene calls are TRBV19 and TRBJ2-7; perhaps D is TRBD1 or TRBD2 (5 bases each). Trimming shortened V by 6 bases and J by 0 bases, and 12 bases separated the two germline ends. This CDR3 comprises 14 residues. CDR1 and CDR2 from the germline V gene are LNHDA and SQIVND (reference sequence). CDR3 sequence: CASSVSGASYEQYV. The CDR3, as DNA: TGTGCCAGTAGCGTTTCCGGGGCCTCCTACGAGCAGTACGTC.

The chain joins TRBV27 to TRBJ2-2; D unresolved. Germline CDR1 reads MNHEY; CDR2 reads SMNVEV (reference sequence). The CDR3 consists of 14 residues. The V end was cut by 3 bases, the J end by 4 bases, with 9 bases between. CDR3 residues: CASSFTGSTGELFF. The DNA for the CDR3 is TGTGCCAGCAGTTTTACTGGGTCCACCGGGGAGCTGTTTTTT.

The genes are TRBV10-3 and TRBJ2-1, with TRBD2 as a possible D gene (5 bases). CDR3 size: 15 residues. Germline V gene sequence: CDR1 ENHRY, CDR2 SYGVKD. The germline V and J ends were trimmed by 3 bases and 0 bases, with 9 bases remaining between them. The CDR3 DNA reads as TGTGCCATCAGTGAAGGACGGGACTCCTACAATGAGCAGTTCTTC. It is translated as CAISEGRDSYNEQFF.